This is a list of T cell receptor beta chains from one sample in a study of OX40 agonist ivuxolimab in advanced cancers. The repertoire was sequenced with immunoSEQ multiplex PCR; TCRdb's copy has only in-frame clones and lacks some. The data show 120,000 or so clones, approximately 89% seen once. The sequenced sample was CD4+ or CD8+ T cells sorted from blood, obtained in a trial of the OX40 agonist ivuxolimab. These receptors all stem from an adult with an advanced solid tumor such as melanoma, head and neck, liver or kidney cancer. The CDR3 runs from the conserved cysteine through the conserved F or W. D genes are given only for firm matches. Not all rows give a size; the values are once, few, many and, for expanded clones, a class.

abundance: .; j_gene: TRBJ1-1; v_gene: TRBV19; d_gene: .; CDR3nt: TGTGCCAGTAGCCTCCTCAGGGCCACTGAAGCTTTCTTT; CDR3aa: CASSLLRATEAFF
abundance: .; j_gene: TRBJ1-2; v_gene: TRBV27; d_gene: .; CDR3nt: TGTGCCAGCAACCCTACTTATCGTAACTATGGCTACACCTTC; CDR3aa: CASNPTYRNYGYTF
abundance: .; j_gene: TRBJ2-2; v_gene: TRBV6-1; d_gene: TRBD1; CDR3nt: TGTGCCAGCAGTGGATACAGGGGGTTGAGCGGGGAGCTGTTTTTT; CDR3aa: CASSGYRGLSGELFF
abundance: .; j_gene: TRBJ2-7; v_gene: TRBV6-5; d_gene: TRBD1; CDR3nt: TGTGCCAGCAGTTTAAGGGGGACAGGGGAGTACGAGCAGTACTTC; CDR3aa: CASSLRGTGEYEQYF
abundance: .; j_gene: TRBJ1-4; v_gene: TRBV9; d_gene: .; CDR3nt: TGTGCCAGCAGCGTAGGGGGAAGGGAAAAACTGTTTTTT; CDR3aa: CASSVGGREKLFF
abundance: once; j_gene: TRBJ1-1; v_gene: TRBV5-4; d_gene: .; CDR3nt: TGTGCCAGCAGCCGGGGCACTGAAGCTTTCTTT; CDR3aa: CASSRGTEAFF
abundance: .; j_gene: TRBJ2-7; v_gene: TRBV6-5; d_gene: .; CDR3nt: TGTGCCAGCAGTTACTTGAGGGGGGGCGCGCTTCACGAGCAGTACTTC; CDR3aa: CASSYLRGGALHEQYF
abundance: .; j_gene: TRBJ1-5; v_gene: TRBV7-6; d_gene: .; CDR3nt: TGTGCCAGCAGCTCACTGGATAATCAGCCCCAGCATTTT; CDR3aa: CASSSLDNQPQHF
abundance: .; j_gene: TRBJ1-5; v_gene: TRBV7-9; d_gene: .; CDR3nt: TGTGCCAGCAGCTTAGGAGGAGCTGACAATCAGCCCCAGCATTTT; CDR3aa: CASSLGGADNQPQHF
abundance: .; j_gene: TRBJ1-3; v_gene: TRBV5-6; d_gene: TRBD1; CDR3nt: TGTGCCAGCAGCTTCGCGGGACAGACCCCGGGAAACACCATATATTTT; CDR3aa: CASSFAGQTPGNTIYF
abundance: once; j_gene: TRBJ2-1; v_gene: TRBV19; d_gene: TRBD1; CDR3nt: TGTGCCACTACAGGGGGCTCCTACAATGAGCAGTTCTTC; CDR3aa: CATTGGSYNEQFF
abundance: .; j_gene: TRBJ2-7; v_gene: TRBV19; d_gene: .; CDR3nt: TGTGCCAGTAGTATAGTCCGTCCCTCGGACACCCTAAGCTACGAGCAGTACTTC; CDR3aa: CASSIVRPSDTLSYEQYF
abundance: .; j_gene: TRBJ2-7; v_gene: TRBV7-9; d_gene: .; CDR3nt: TGTGCCAGCAGCCCGAAGGAAGGGGGCTACGAGCAGTACTTC; CDR3aa: CASSPKEGGYEQYF
abundance: .; j_gene: TRBJ1-1; v_gene: TRBV4-2; d_gene: .; CDR3nt: TGTGCCAGCAGCCAAGATCTCGAGGCAAAGACTGAAGCTTTCTTT; CDR3aa: CASSQDLEAKTEAFF
abundance: .; j_gene: TRBJ2-3; v_gene: TRBV30; d_gene: .; CDR3nt: TGTGCCTGGAGTGTTGGGTCGGATACGCAGTATTTT; CDR3aa: CAWSVGSDTQYF
abundance: .; j_gene: TRBJ1-4; v_gene: TRBV4-2; d_gene: .; CDR3nt: TGTGCCAGCAGCCTGGACAGCTCGAACGCAAAACTGTTTTTT; CDR3aa: CASSLDSSNAKLFF